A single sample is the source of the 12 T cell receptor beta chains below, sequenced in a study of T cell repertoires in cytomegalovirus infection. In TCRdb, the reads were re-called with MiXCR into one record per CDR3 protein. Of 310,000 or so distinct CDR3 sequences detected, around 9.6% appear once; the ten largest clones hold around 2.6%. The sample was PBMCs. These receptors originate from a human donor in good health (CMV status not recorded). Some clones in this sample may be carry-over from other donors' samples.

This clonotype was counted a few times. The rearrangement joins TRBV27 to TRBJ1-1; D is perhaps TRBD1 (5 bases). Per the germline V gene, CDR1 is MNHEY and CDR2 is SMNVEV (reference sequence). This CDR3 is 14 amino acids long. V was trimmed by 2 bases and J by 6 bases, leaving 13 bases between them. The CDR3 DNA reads TGTGCCAGCAGTTTAGATTCAATGGGGGCTGAAGCTTTCTTT. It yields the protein CASSLDSMGAEAFF.

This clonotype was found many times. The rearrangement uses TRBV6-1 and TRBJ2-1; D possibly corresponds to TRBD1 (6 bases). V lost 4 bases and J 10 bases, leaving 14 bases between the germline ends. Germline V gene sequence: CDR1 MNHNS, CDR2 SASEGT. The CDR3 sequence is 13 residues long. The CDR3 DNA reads TGTGCCAGCAGTGCCCTACAGGGTGGCGAGCAGTTCTTC. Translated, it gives CASSALQGGEQFF.

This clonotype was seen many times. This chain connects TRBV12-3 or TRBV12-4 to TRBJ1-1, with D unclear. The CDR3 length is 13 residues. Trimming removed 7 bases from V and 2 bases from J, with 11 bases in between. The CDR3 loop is CASTPPGNTEAFF. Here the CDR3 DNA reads TGTGCCAGCACCCCACCGGGAAACACTGAAGCTTTCTTT.

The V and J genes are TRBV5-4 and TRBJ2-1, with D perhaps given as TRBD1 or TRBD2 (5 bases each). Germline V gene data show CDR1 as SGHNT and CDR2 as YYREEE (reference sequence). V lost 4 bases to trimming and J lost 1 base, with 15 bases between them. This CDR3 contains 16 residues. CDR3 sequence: CASSDDVWGSYNEQFF. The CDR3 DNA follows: TGTGCCAGCAGCGACGATGTTTGGGGGTCCTACAATGAGCAGTTCTTC.

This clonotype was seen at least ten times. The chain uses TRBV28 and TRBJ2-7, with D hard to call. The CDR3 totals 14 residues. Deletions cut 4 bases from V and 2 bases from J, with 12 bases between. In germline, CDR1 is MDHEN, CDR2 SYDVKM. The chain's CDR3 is CASSSPVDAYEQYV. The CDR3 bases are TGTGCCAGCAGTTCCCCCGTAGATGCCTACGAGCAGTACGTC.

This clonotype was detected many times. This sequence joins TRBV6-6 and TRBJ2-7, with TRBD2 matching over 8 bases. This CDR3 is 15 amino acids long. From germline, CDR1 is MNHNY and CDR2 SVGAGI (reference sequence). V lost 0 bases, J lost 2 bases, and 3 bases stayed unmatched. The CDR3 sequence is CASSYSGSGAYEQYF. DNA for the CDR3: TGTGCCAGCAGTTACTCGGGTAGCGGGGCCTACGAGCAGTACTTC.

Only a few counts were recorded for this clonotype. The CDR3 sequence is CASTSSPGGYTGELFF. CDR3 sequence (DNA): TGTGCCAGTACCTCATCTCCAGGGGGCTACACCGGGGAGCTGTTTTTT. The rearrangement links TRBV19 to TRBJ2-2; TRBD1 matches at 8 bases. Per the germline V gene, CDR1 is LNHDA and CDR2 is SQIVND (reference sequence). The CDR3 has 16 residues. V trimming: 7 bases; J trimming: 3 bases; junction bases outside the gene matches: 10.

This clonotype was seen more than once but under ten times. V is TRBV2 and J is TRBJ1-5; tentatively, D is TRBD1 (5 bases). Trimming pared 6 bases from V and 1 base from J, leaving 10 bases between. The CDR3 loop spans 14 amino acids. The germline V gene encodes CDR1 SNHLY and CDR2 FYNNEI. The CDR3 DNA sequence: TGTGCCAGCAGCTCCGACAGCAGCAATCAGCCCCAGCATTTT. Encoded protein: CASSSDSSNQPQHF.

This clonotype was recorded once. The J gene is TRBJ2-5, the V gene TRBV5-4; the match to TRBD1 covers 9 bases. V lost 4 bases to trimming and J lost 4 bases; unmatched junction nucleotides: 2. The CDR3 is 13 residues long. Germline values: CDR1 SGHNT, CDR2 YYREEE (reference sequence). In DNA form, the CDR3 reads TGTGCCAGCAGCCAGACAGGGGGAGAGACCCAGTACTTC. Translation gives CASSQTGGETQYF.

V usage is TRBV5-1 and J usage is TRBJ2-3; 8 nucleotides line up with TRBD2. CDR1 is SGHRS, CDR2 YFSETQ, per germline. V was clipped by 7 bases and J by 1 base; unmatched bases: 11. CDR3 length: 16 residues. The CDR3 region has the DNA TGCGCCAGCTCCGGCAAGGGCGGGGGGCGCACAGATACGCAGTATTTT. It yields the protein CASSGKGGGRTDTQYF.

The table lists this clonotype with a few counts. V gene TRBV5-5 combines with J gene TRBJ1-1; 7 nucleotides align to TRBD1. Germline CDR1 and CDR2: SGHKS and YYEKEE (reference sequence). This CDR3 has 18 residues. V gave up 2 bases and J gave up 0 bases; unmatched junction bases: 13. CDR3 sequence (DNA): TGTGCCAGCAGCTTAAGACAGGGTAGAGTCCCGCTGAACACTGAAGCTTTCTTT. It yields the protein CASSLRQGRVPLNTEAFF.

The CDR3 bases are TGCAGTGCTAGAGGGATTTTAGCGACCTTGATCACTGAAGCTTTCTTT. Protein product: CSARGILATLITEAFF. The rearrangement uses TRBV20-1 and TRBJ1-1; D remains ambiguous. Germline V gene data show CDR1 as DFQATT and CDR2 as SNEGSKA (reference sequence). This CDR3 is 16 amino acids long. The ends were cut back, 1 base at V and 4 bases at J, with 19 bases in the middle.